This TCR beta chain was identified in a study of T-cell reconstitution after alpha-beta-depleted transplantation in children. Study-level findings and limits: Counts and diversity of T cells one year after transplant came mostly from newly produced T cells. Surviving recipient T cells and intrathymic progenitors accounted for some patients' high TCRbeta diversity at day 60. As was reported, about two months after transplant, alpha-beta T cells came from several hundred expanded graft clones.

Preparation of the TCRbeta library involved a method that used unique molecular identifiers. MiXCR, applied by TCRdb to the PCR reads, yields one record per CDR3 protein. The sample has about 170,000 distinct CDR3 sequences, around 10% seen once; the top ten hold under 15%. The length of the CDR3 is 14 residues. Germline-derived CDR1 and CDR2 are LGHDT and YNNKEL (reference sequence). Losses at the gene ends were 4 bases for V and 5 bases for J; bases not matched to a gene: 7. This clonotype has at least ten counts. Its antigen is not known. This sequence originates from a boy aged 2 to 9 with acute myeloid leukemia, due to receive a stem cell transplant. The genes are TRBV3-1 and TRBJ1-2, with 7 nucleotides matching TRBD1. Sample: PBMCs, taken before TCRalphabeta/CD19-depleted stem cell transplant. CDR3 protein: CASSPFIQGYGYTF. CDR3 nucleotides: TGTGCCAGCAGCCCCTTCATACAGGGGTATGGCTACACCTTC.